The rows below give T cell receptor beta chains drawn from one sample of a study of blood T cell repertoires in COVID-19. Profiling relied on immunoSEQ multiplex PCR, and the TCRdb table lists in-frame clones only, not all of them. The table shows around 270,000 clones, with around 88% occurring only once. What was sequenced was peripheral blood. The receptor set was obtained from a man aged 40-49 years with acute or convalescent COVID-19. Each CDR3 is given without its conserved first and last residue.

j_call | v_call | cdr3_aa
TRBJ1-5 | TRBV4-1 | ASSQGPGLGQPQH
TRBJ1-1 | TRBV7-2 | ASSSPRGLGMNTEAF
TRBJ2-1 | TRBV5-1 | ASSSWTGGNNEQF
TRBJ1-2 | TRBV11-2 | ASSLDLTGVGGYT
TRBJ2-1 | TRBV6-6 | ASSLQGADEQF
TRBJ2-7 | TRBV11-3 | ASSLVGSDEQY
TRBJ2-2 | TRBV5-1 | ASSFNGANTGELF
TRBJ2-2 | TRBV11-1 | ASSLALGRQGNTGELF
TRBJ1-2 | TRBV3-1/TRBV3-2 | ASSQGSTVGYT
TRBJ2-2 | TRBV11-2 | ASSPPQFPGELF
TRBJ1-3 | TRBV19 | ASSIRESGNTIY
TRBJ2-3 | TRBV24-1 | ATSDLTSDTDTQY
TRBJ1-4 | TRBV3-1/TRBV3-2 | ASSQAGEKLF
TRBJ1-1 | TRBV20-1 | SASPNFPRNTEAF
TRBJ2-2 | TRBV19 | ASITRGNTGELF
TRBJ1-2 | TRBV28 | ASSRTGGAGGYT
TRBJ2-5 | TRBV7-9 | ASSLFEGLEDRGRETQY
TRBJ2-2 | TRBV6-5 | AIKRDINTGELF
TRBJ1-5 | TRBV27 | ASSGDSRQPQH
TRBJ2-7 | TRBV5-8 | ASTPIRGSYEQY
TRBJ1-1 | TRBV18 | ASKFAGLNTEAF
TRBJ2-5 | TRBV6-2/TRBV6-3 | ASSPGLETQY
TRBJ1-5 | TRBV6-1 | ASSEERQGGQPQH
TRBJ1-2 | TRBV24-1 | ATSGGGSNYGYT
TRBJ1-2 | TRBV4-1 | ASSQVSATQGYGYT
TRBJ1-5 | TRBV3-1/TRBV3-2 | ASSQTPRSNQPQH
TRBJ2-7 | TRBV27 | ASSWDSGSEQY
TRBJ2-2 | TRBV27 | ASSSRDRGTGELF
TRBJ2-2 | TRBV5-1 | ATSGQNTGELF
TRBJ2-1 | TRBV24-1 | ATSDLSREQF
TRBJ1-2 | TRBV10-1 | ASSWTGGWDGYT
TRBJ1-3 | TRBV3-1/TRBV3-2 | ASSQRTEGNTIY
TRBJ1-1 | TRBV19 | ASGLPRDRVYAEAF
TRBJ2-2 | TRBV5-1 | ASGAGNTGELF
TRBJ1-2 | TRBV6-5 | ASSYSDRVGGYT
TRBJ2-3 | TRBV10-3 | ASSAGDYTDTQY
TRBJ1-1 | TRBV4-2 | ASSREGGPNTEAF
TRBJ2-7 | TRBV7-6 | ASSTGLAGASSYEQY
TRBJ1-2 | TRBV25-1 | ASSEPGGGPYGYT
TRBJ1-4 | TRBV5-1 | ASSFSGTDNEKLF
TRBJ2-2 | TRBV6-4 | ASSDSRIGRGMTGELF
TRBJ1-2 | TRBV13 | ASSLDSYYGYT
TRBJ1-1 | TRBV25-1 | ASSEFPGSNTEAF
TRBJ1-2 | TRBV6-5 | ASIGQGYGYT
TRBJ2-7 | TRBV29-1 | SVELSGTETYEQY
TRBJ2-7 | TRBV3-1/TRBV3-2 | ASSQDLGSSYEQY
TRBJ1-1 | TRBV7-2 | ASSRESRGAEAF
TRBJ2-1 | TRBV6-1 | ASSEPWGTAVRSQI
TRBJ1-1 | TRBV2 | ASSEQGGGGTEAF